These 5 T cell receptor beta chains were all obtained from the same sample, sequenced in a study of CD4 T cells in relation to SARS-CoV-2 and coronaviruses (dated by TCRdb to the early 2020s). These receptors have no identified antigens. CD4+ T cells from unexposed donors were collected before the COVID-19 pandemic (2011-2018). After about 10 days of culture, CD4+ T cells were isolated with the EasySep CD4+ T cell isolation kit. The method was the immunoSEQ multiplex PCR assay. TCRdb stores this immuneACCESS table with in-frame sequences only. Part of the clones is absent; in the studies checked, under half of the shortfall reflects unresolved V genes, and no reason is known for the rest. Across this sample there are 20,000 to 25,000 clones, with roughly three quarters seen only once. The ten largest clones add up to approximately 16% of the sample. Sequencing was performed on CD4+ T cells from PBMCs, cultured in vitro. The receptors shown here come from a human donor in good health.

The chain employs TRBV6-1 and TRBJ2-7; 10 bases fit TRBD2. This CDR3 is built from 18 residues. The junction had 16 bases not matched to a gene; V was cut back by 6 bases and J by 2 bases. Germline values: CDR1 MNHNS, CDR2 SASEGT. The CDR3 DNA reads as TGTGCCAGCAGCGAAAACCGGACTAGCGGACTTAACCCCTACGAGCAGTACTTC. Translating it yields CASSENRTSGLNPYEQYF.

This clone was recorded once. V gene TRBV18 combines with J gene TRBJ2-3, with D possibly TRBD1 on 6 matching bases. CDR1 is KGHSH and CDR2 is LQKENI in the germline V gene. The germline V and J ends were trimmed by 3 bases and 0 bases, with 16 bases remaining between them. The CDR3 loop spans 17 amino acids. The CDR3 loop reads CASSPRSNRVSTDTQYF. Here the CDR3 DNA reads TGTGCCAGCTCACCGCGGAGCAACAGGGTGAGCACAGATACGCAGTATTTT. Variable domain in full (rest from reference TRBV18 and TRBJ2-3): NAGVMQNPRHLVRRRGQEARLRCSPMKGHSHVYWYRQLPEEGLKFMVYLQKENIIDESGMPKERFSAEFPKEGPSILRIQQVVRGDSAAYFCASSPRSNRVSTDTQYFGPGTRLTVL.

V gene TRBV21-1 combines with J gene TRBJ1-5; TRBD1 is the table's D call, not checked against the DNA. TRBV21-1 constitutes a pseudogene. The CDR3 runs 20 residues. In DNA, the CDR3 is TGTGCCAGCAGCAAAAAGGCGGACAGAAACAGTCTCCCTGAGAATCAGCCCCAGCATTTT. Amino acids: CASSKKADRNSLPENQPQHF.

This chain joins TRBV6-1 and TRBJ2-3; D not certain. With 3 bases removed from V and 6 bases from J, the gap between germline ends came to 13 bases. CDR3 length: 14 residues. Looked up from germline, CDR1 is MNHNS and CDR2 is SASEGT. In DNA form, the CDR3 reads TGTGCCAGCAGTGAGAGGTTGGCTTTCGATACGCAGTATTTT. Translating gives CASSERLAFDTQYF.

This clone has only one observation. The genes are TRBV5-1 and TRBJ2-1; 11 bases are a match to TRBD2. The germline V gene has CDR1 SGHRS and CDR2 YFSETQ. Germline trimming cut 4 bases from V and 0 bases from J; bases unmatched to any gene: 0. This CDR3 is built from 15 residues. The CDR3 nucleotides are TGCGCCAGCAGCACTAGCGGGAGCTCCTACAATGAGCAGTTCTTC. Its protein product is CASSTSGSSYNEQFF.